This T cell receptor beta chain appears in the sequencing data of a study of PD-1 blockade in classical Hodgkin lymphoma. Study results and caveats: Before treatment, complete responders showed about the same diversity as newly diagnosed patients. It was reported that newly diagnosed patients had less baseline TCR diversity than healthy donors.

In the case of this clone: Its antigen is not identified.

Trimming cost V 8 bases and J 9 bases, with 17 bases left between them. The V gene's germline CDR1 is MNHEY and CDR2 SMNVEV (reference sequence). The CDR3 has 13 amino acids. The assay was immunoSEQ multiplex PCR, and TCRdb's table has in-frame clones only and misses some. The sample consists of 50,000 or so clones, 80% to 95% of them appearing once. Relapse after autologous stem cell transplantation occurred in every patient, and brentuximab vedotin exposure varied. Source: peripheral blood mononuclear cells (PBMCs), taken before the second cycle of nivolumab. This chain joins TRBV27 and TRBJ1-5; possible D gene TRBD1, 5 bases. The clonotype originates from a human donor with classical Hodgkin lymphoma. CDR3 amino acids: CASSEDQGPPQHF. For the CDR3, the DNA is TGTGCCAGCTCAGAGGACCAGGGACCGCCCCAGCATTTT.